This TCR beta chain was profiled in a study of response to subunit inactivated influenza vaccine. Study findings and constraints: Only a handful of new T cells, the authors suggested, are recruited with each seasonal influenza vaccination.

This clonotype was detected ten times or more. The antigen is unknown. TCRdb passed the RT-PCR reads through MiXCR, listing each CDR3 protein once. The sample includes 560,000 or so distinct CDR3 sequences, about 8% of them seen just once. Germline values: CDR1 SQVTM, CDR2 ANQGSEA. The V and J ends lost 6 bases and 3 bases respectively, with 15 bases between them. This CDR3 region has 14 residues. The sequence came from a man aged 50 to 69 who received an inactivated influenza vaccine. The chain joins TRBV29-1 to TRBJ1-5; TRBD1 might be the D (5 bases). This specimen was PBMCs from blood, taken less than 30 months after vaccination. The CDR3 reads CSVQIGDPNQPQHF. In DNA, the CDR3 is TGCAGCGTGCAAATAGGGGATCCCAATCAGCCCCAGCATTTT.